The T cell receptor beta chain under discussion was sequenced for a study of blood T cell repertoires in COVID-19. The data were produced by immunoSEQ multiplex PCR, yet TCRdb's version contains in-frame clones alone and is incomplete. The sample has tens of thousands of clones, 85% to 95% seen once. V lost 7 bases, J lost 0 bases, and 15 bases stayed unmatched. CDR3 length equals 18 residues. Per germline, CDR1 LNHDA and CDR2 SQIVND (reference sequence). In this sample, this clone turned up once. The V and J genes are TRBV19 and TRBJ2-4, with 7 bases that match TRBD2. Sequenced: peripheral blood. The sequence derives from a middle-aged man with acute or convalescent COVID-19. CDR3 in DNA: TGTGCCAGTACCTCAAGCGGGGATTTTACGCTAGCCAAAAACATTCAGTACTTC. It specifies CASTSSGDFTLAKNIQYF. The whole variable domain, filled in from reference TRBV19 and TRBJ2-4, reads DGGITQSPKYLFRKEGQNVTLSCEQNLNHDAMYWYRQDPGQGLRLIYYSQIVNDFQKGDIAEGYSVSREKKESFPLTVTSAQKNPTAFYLCASTSSGDFTLAKNIQYFGAGTRLSVL.